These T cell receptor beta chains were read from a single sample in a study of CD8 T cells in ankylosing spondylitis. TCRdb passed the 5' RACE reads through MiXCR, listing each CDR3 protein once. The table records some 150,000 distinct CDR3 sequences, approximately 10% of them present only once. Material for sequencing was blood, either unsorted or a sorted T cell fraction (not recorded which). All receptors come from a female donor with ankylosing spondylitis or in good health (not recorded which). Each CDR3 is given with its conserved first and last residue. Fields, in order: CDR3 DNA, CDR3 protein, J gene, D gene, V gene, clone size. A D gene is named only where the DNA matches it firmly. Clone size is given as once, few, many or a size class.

TGCAGTGCTACCCGAGCACTGGGCACTGAAGCTTTCTTT	CSATRALGTEAFF	TRBJ1-1	.	TRBV20-1	many
TGTGCCACCAGTGATTCGGGACACCCGAACACTGAAGCTTTCTTT	CATSDSGHPNTEAFF	TRBJ1-1	.	TRBV24-1	many
TGCGCCAGCGTGACGGGACAGGGTAACAATGAGCAGTTCTTC	CASVTGQGNNEQFF	TRBJ2-1	TRBD1	TRBV5-1	many
TGCGCCAGCAGACGGACTAGCGGGAGCTCCTACAATGAGCAGTTCTTC	CASRRTSGSSYNEQFF	TRBJ2-1	TRBD2	TRBV5-1	few
TGTGCCAGCAGCTTGGGGGAGGGCACTCTTGGAAACACCATATATTTT	CASSLGEGTLGNTIYF	TRBJ1-3	.	TRBV5-5	many
TGCGCCAGCAGCCAAGGAACCGTAGAGAACACTGAAGCTTTCTTT	CASSQGTVENTEAFF	TRBJ1-1	.	TRBV4-1	many
TGCAGTGCTAGGTCTCGGCTCGAGGGGTCCAATGAGCAGTTCTTC	CSARSRLEGSNEQFF	TRBJ2-1	.	TRBV20-1	many
TGCAGCGTTGAATTGGGGGCGGGAGGAGCTTTCTTT	CSVELGAGGAFF	TRBJ1-1	.	TRBV29-1	many
TGTGCCAGCAGCGCCAGACAGGGAGTCTCTGGAAACACCATATATTTT	CASSARQGVSGNTIYF	TRBJ1-3	TRBD1	TRBV7-9	many
TGTGCCAGCGGACGAATTACAGGTTCTAGCACAGATACGCAGTATTTT	CASGRITGSSTDTQYF	TRBJ2-3	.	TRBV7-8	few
TGTGCCAGTACGGCTAGCGGGAGTATCACCTACAATGAGCAGTTCTTC	CASTASGSITYNEQFF	TRBJ2-1	TRBD2	TRBV19	many
TGCAGCGTTGATGTCCCGGACTATGGCTACACCTTC	CSVDVPDYGYTF	TRBJ1-2	.	TRBV29-1	many
TGTGCCAGCAGCAACAGGGGTGAAGCTTTCTTT	CASSNRGEAFF	TRBJ1-1	TRBD1	TRBV28	many
TGCAGTGCCAGGATGGGGGGAATCTACGAGCAGTACTTC	CSARMGGIYEQYF	TRBJ2-7	.	TRBV20-1	many
TGTGCCTGGAGTAAAAACCCACCGAACACTGAAGCTTTCTTT	CAWSKNPPNTEAFF	TRBJ1-1	.	TRBV30	many
TGTGCCAGCACCGCTGGAGCCGCTTATGGCTACACCTTC	CASTAGAAYGYTF	TRBJ1-2	.	TRBV28	few
TGTGCCAGCAGCTTGGCTTATGCGGGAGGACCTTACAATGAGCAGTTCTTC	CASSLAYAGGPYNEQFF	TRBJ2-1	TRBD2	TRBV5-5	many